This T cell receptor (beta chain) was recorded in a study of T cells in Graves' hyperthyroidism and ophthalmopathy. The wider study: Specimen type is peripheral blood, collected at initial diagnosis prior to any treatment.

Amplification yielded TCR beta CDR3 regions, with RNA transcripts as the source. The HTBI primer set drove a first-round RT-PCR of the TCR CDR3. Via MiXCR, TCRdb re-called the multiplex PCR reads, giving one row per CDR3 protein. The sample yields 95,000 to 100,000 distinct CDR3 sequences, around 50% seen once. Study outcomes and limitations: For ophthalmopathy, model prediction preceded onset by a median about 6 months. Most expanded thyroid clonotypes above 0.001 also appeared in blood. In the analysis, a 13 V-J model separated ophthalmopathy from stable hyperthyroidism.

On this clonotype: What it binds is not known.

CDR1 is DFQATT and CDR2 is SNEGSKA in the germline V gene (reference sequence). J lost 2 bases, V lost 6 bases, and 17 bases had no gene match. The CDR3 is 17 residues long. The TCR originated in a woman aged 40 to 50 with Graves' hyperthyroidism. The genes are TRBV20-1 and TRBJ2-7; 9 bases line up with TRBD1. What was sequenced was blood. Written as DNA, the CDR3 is TGCAGTGCCAAACCCAGCGGGACAGGGCCATCGACCTACGAGCAGTACTTC. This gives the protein CSAKPSGTGPSTYEQYF.